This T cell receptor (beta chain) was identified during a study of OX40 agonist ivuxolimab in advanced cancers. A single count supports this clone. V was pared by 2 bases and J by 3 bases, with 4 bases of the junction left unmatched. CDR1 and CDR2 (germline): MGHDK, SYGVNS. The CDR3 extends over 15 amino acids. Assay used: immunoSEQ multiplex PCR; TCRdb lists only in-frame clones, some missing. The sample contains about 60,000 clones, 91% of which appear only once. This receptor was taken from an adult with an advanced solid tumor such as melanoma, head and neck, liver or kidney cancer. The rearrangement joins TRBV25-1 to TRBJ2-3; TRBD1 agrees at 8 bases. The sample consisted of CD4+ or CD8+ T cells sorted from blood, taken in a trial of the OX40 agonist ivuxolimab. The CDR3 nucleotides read TGTGCCAGCAGTGAAGGACAGGGTGCGACAGATACGCAGTATTTT. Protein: CASSEGQGATDTQYF. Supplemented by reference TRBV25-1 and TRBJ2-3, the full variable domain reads EADIYQTPRYLVIGTGKKITLECSQTMGHDKMYWYQQDPGMELHLIHYSYGVNSTEKGDLSSESTVSRIRTEHFPLTLESARPSHTSQYLCASSEGQGATDTQYFGPGTRLTVL.